The 24 T cell receptor beta chains below all came from one sample that was sequenced in a study of OX40 agonist ivuxolimab in advanced cancers. The receptor library was made with the immunoSEQ multiplex PCR assay. This immuneACCESS table, as held by TCRdb, lists in-frame sequences with V and J called but not all clones. Of the missing ones, under half trace to an unresolved V gene in checked studies; the others have no known cause. For this sample there are 80,000 to 100,000 clones; 85% to 95% appear just once. The top ten constitute over 2% of the sample. This material consisted of CD4+ or CD8+ T cells sorted from blood, taken in a trial of the OX40 agonist ivuxolimab. These receptors all stem from an adult with an advanced solid tumor such as melanoma, head and neck, liver or kidney cancer.

V is TRBV5-4 and J is TRBJ1-3; 11 bases are a match to TRBD1. This CDR3 has 15 residues. V was pared by 4 bases and J by 2 bases, with 2 bases of the junction left unmatched. Germline CDR1 is SGHNT and CDR2 is YYREEE (reference sequence). CDR3 bases: TGTGCCAGCAGCCTGGGACAGGGGGCTGGAAACACCATATATTTT. Translating it yields CASSLGQGAGNTIYF.

CDR3 DNA sequence: TGTGCCAGCAGTAAAGCCGGGACAGCCTACAATGAGCAGTTCTTC. It encodes CASSKAGTAYNEQFF. The chain joins TRBV27 to TRBJ2-1, with TRBD1 identical over 7 bases. V dropped 5 bases and J dropped 2; count of bases not matched to a gene: 6. The CDR3 length is 15 residues. CDR1 is MNHEY and CDR2 is SMNVEV in the germline V gene (reference sequence).

The V gene is TRBV6-6, the J gene TRBJ1-1; unclear D gene. Germline CDR1 MNHNY, CDR2 SVGAGI (reference sequence). V gave up 0 bases and J gave up 2 bases, with 4 bases separating them. The CDR3 is 13 amino acids. CDR3 amino acids: CASSYSLNTEAFF. In nucleotides, the CDR3 is TGTGCCAGCAGTTACTCGTTAAACACTGAAGCTTTCTTT.

The rearrangement links TRBV7-2 to TRBJ1-5; no clear D. Trimming left V 4 bases short and J 0 bases short, with 10 bases between. From germline, CDR1 is SGHTA and CDR2 FQGNSA. The CDR3 length is 15 residues. CDR3 sequence: CASSSTGYSNQPQHF. The CDR3 region has the DNA TGTGCCAGCAGCTCAACGGGGTATAGCAATCAGCCCCAGCATTTT.

V gene TRBV11-2 combines with J gene TRBJ2-5, with D tentatively TRBD2 (7 bases). CDR3 length equals 13 residues. Per the germline V gene, CDR1 is SGHAT and CDR2 is FQNNGV. V was cut by 6 bases and J by 5 bases, with 13 bases left in between. CDR3 region: CASRLGGRETQYF. DNA of the CDR3: TGTGCCAGCAGGTTGGGGGGGCGCGAGACCCAGTACTTC.

The chain uses TRBV7-9 and TRBJ2-4; D is unresolved. CDR1 SEHNR and CDR2 FQNEAQ come from the germline V gene (reference sequence). Trimming took off 6 bases at V and 0 bases at J, with 9 bases between the two ends. This CDR3 is 14 amino acids long. The CDR3 here is CASSPQIAKNIQYF. CDR3 nucleotide sequence: TGTGCCAGCAGTCCCCAGATAGCCAAAAACATTCAGTACTTC.

This chain uses TRBV30 with TRBJ2-2; 12 bases fit TRBD2. The ends lost 3 bases at V and 4 bases at J; junction bases unmatched: 6. This CDR3 has 16 residues. Per the germline V gene, CDR1 is GTSNPN and CDR2 is SVGIG (reference sequence). In DNA form, the CDR3 reads TGTGCCTGGAGCGTAGGACTAGCGGGGCTCACCGGGGAGCTGTTTTTT. This sequence encodes CAWSVGLAGLTGELFF.

V is TRBV2 and J is TRBJ2-7, with TRBD2 matching over 9 bases. The CDR3 is 19 residues long. With 1 base clipped from V and 0 bases from J, the junction kept 13 bases outside the gene matches. Germline V gene data show CDR1 as SNHLY and CDR2 as FYNNEI. The CDR3: CASSEGEAGGLLFSYEQYF. The CDR3 nucleotides read TGTGCCAGCAGTGAAGGAGAGGCGGGGGGGCTACTATTCTCCTACGAGCAGTACTTC.

The chain combines TRBV18 with TRBJ2-7; D may be TRBD2 (5 bases). CDR3 length equals 13 residues. In germline, CDR1 is KGHSH, CDR2 LQKENI. Trimming removed 3 bases from V and 1 base from J, with 7 bases in between. The CDR3 DNA reads as TGTGCCAGCTCACCTGGCGGGTCCTACGAGCAGTACTTC. This codes for CASSPGGSYEQYF.

This sequence joins TRBV15 and TRBJ2-2; D is undetermined. Looked up from germline, CDR1 is LNHNV and CDR2 is YYDKDF (reference sequence). CDR3 length equals 12 residues. Trimming shortened V by 11 bases and J by 5 bases, and 12 bases separated the two germline ends. Here the CDR3 reads CALLERTGELFF. The CDR3 DNA is TGTGCCTTACTCGAAAGGACCGGGGAGCTGTTTTTT.

V usage is TRBV28 and J usage is TRBJ2-2; 7 positions match TRBD1. Germline loops: CDR1 MDHEN, CDR2 SYDVKM. Germline trimming cut 6 bases from V and 5 bases from J; bases unmatched to any gene: 3. The CDR3 is 13 residues long. Here the CDR3 DNA reads TGTGCCAGCAGGGGGACAGTTACCGGGGAGCTGTTTTTT. Its protein product is CASRGTVTGELFF. Full variable domain (outside the CDR3, taken from reference TRBV28 and TRBJ2-2): DVKVTQSSRYLVKRTGEKVFLECVQDMDHENMFWYRQDPGLGLRLIYFSYDVKMKEKGDIPEGYSVSREKKERFSLILESASTNQTSMYLCASRGTVTGELFFGEGSRLTVL.

The rearrangement joins TRBV9 to TRBJ2-1; D is ambiguous. Germline lookup yields CDR1 SGDLS and CDR2 YYNGEE. The CDR3 loop spans 14 amino acids. V was cut by 4 bases and J by 8 bases, with 16 bases left in between. The CDR3 protein is CASSPPANVHEQFF. CDR3 bases: TGTGCCAGCAGCCCCCCGGCGAACGTCCATGAGCAGTTCTTC.

The chain recombines TRBV14 with TRBJ2-6, with 7 bases identical to TRBD1. Trimming removed 4 bases from V and 0 bases from J; junction bases left unmatched: 9. There are 18 residues in the CDR3. Germline V gene lookup returns CDR1 SGHDN and CDR2 FVKESK. The CDR3 sequence: CASSLRQGFSSGANVLTF. The CDR3 nucleotides are TGTGCCAGCAGCCTGAGACAGGGCTTCAGCTCTGGGGCCAACGTCCTGACTTTC.

V usage is TRBV5-4 and J usage is TRBJ2-7; D perhaps matches TRBD1 (5 bases). The CDR3 loop spans 12 amino acids. V shed 4 bases and J shed 3 bases, with 8 bases lying between them. Germline V lookup: CDR1 SGHNT, CDR2 YYREEE (reference sequence). Written as DNA, the CDR3 is TGTGCCAGCAGCCCCCAGGGCTACGAGCAGTACTTC. It codes for CASSPQGYEQYF. The full variable domain, in which reference TRBV5-4 and TRBJ2-7 provide the parts outside the CDR3, is ETGVTQSPTHLIKTRGQQVTLRCSSQSGHNTVSWYQQALGQGPQFIFQYYREEENGRGNFPPRFSGLQFPNYSSELNVNALELDDSALYLCASSPQGYEQYFGPGTRLTVT.

This chain connects TRBV25-1 to TRBJ2-4, with D perhaps matching TRBD1 or TRBD2 (5 bases each). Trimming took 6 bases from V and 3 from J, leaving 12 bases between them. The CDR3 extends over 14 amino acids. Germline V gives CDR1 MGHDK, CDR2 SYGVNS. Written as DNA, the CDR3 is TGTGCCAGCAGCCAGGGACCTGGCAAAAACATTCAGTACTTC. It specifies CASSQGPGKNIQYF.

The chain recombines TRBV19 with TRBJ2-1; tentative D call: TRBD2 (5 bases). The germline V gene encodes CDR1 LNHDA and CDR2 SQIVND (reference sequence). This CDR3 has 15 residues. Trimming left V 3 bases short and J 2 bases short, with 11 bases between. CDR3 coding DNA: TGTGCCAGTAGTATGTGGAGGATCGCCTACAATGAGCAGTTCTTC. This gives the protein CASSMWRIAYNEQFF. Using reference TRBV19 and TRBJ2-1 for the parts outside the CDR3, the full variable domain is DGGITQSPKYLFRKEGQNVTLSCEQNLNHDAMYWYRQDPGQGLRLIYYSQIVNDFQKGDIAEGYSVSREKKESFPLTVTSAQKNPTAFYLCASSMWRIAYNEQFFGPGTRLTVL.

J is TRBJ2-7 and V is TRBV9, with D hard to call. The CDR3 is made up of 15 amino acids. In germline, CDR1 is SGDLS, CDR2 YYNGEE. Trimming removed 3 bases at V and 4 bases at J, with 17 bases between. In DNA, the CDR3 is TGTGCCAGCAGCGCCCACGGTGCCGCTGAGTACGAGCAGTACTTC. Its translation: CASSAHGAAEYEQYF.

The genes are TRBV5-8 and TRBJ1-5; D uncertain. V shed 0 bases and J shed 0 bases, with 19 bases lying between them. Germline V gene data show CDR1 as SGHTS and CDR2 as YDEGEE. The CDR3 consists of 19 residues. The CDR3 sequence is CASSLGFGRRLASNQPQHF. Here the CDR3 DNA reads TGTGCCAGCAGCTTGGGGTTCGGCCGCCGACTTGCTAGCAATCAGCCCCAGCATTTT. Full variable domain (outside the CDR3, taken from reference TRBV5-8 and TRBJ1-5): EAGVTQSPTHLIKTRGQQATLRCSPISGHTSVYWYQQALGLGLQFLLWYDEGEERNRGNFPPRFSGRQFPNYSSELNVNALELEDSALYLCASSLGFGRRLASNQPQHFGDGTRLSIL.

This clone was observed once. V is TRBV29-1 and J is TRBJ2-1; 7 bases agree with TRBD2. Germline trimming cut 3 bases from V and 0 bases from J; bases unmatched to any gene: 2. The CDR3 spans 14 residues. CDR1 and CDR2 from the germline V gene are SQVTM and ANQGSEA. DNA for the CDR3: TGCAGCGTTGACGGCGGGAGCTCCTACAATGAGCAGTTCTTC. The encoded protein is CSVDGGSSYNEQFF.

Points on this clone: Other DNA sequences from this sample encode an identical CDR3 as well. The V gene is TRBV4-3, the J gene TRBJ1-4; 7 bases map to TRBD1. The CDR3 is 14 residues long. J gave up 7 bases and V 1 base, and 3 bases lay outside the gene matches. Germline CDR1 is LGHNA and CDR2 is YSLEER. The CDR3 nucleotides are TGCGCCAGCAGCCAAGGACAGGGCCGTGAAAAACTGTTTTTT. Protein: CASSQGQGREKLFF.

In DNA form, the CDR3 reads TGTGCCAGCAGCAGTTGGGCCAGGGCTGGTGGCGGGGGAGCCTACGAGCAGTACTTC. Its translation is CASSSWARAGGGGAYEQYF. The chain has TRBV11-2 and TRBJ2-7, with 7 nucleotides matching TRBD2. This CDR3 comprises 19 residues. Germline CDR1 reads SGHAT; CDR2 reads FQNNGV. V lost 5 bases and J lost 2; bases outside the gene matches: 21.

This chain uses TRBV6-1 with TRBJ1-2; a weak D match, TRBD1 (6 bases). The V end lost 4 bases, the J end lost 4 bases, and 16 bases lay between the germline ends. Germline values: CDR1 MNHNS, CDR2 SASEGT. The CDR3 consists of 15 residues. The CDR3 DNA is TGTGCCAGCAGTGGAACACAGGGCCGAGGCTATGGCTACACCTTC. This sequence encodes CASSGTQGRGYGYTF.

CDR3 coding DNA: TGCGCCAGCAGCCAAGACATGAGGGACAGAGGCTACACCTTC. Translating it yields CASSQDMRDRGYTF. V and J are TRBV4-1 and TRBJ1-2; 7 bases line up with TRBD1. J lost 8 bases, V lost 0 bases, and 6 bases had no gene match. The CDR3 length is 14 residues. Germline V lookup: CDR1 MGHRA, CDR2 YSYEKL.

The chain employs TRBV5-1 and TRBJ2-7, with D tentatively TRBD2 (6 bases). The CDR3 length is 14 residues. The germline V and J ends were trimmed by 6 bases and 1 base, with 14 bases remaining between them. Looked up from germline, CDR1 is SGHRS and CDR2 is YFSETQ. The CDR3 region is CASKEGGTSYEQYF. The CDR3 nucleotides read TGCGCCAGCAAGGAAGGCGGGACTTCCTACGAGCAGTACTTC. The complete variable domain, with remaining parts taken from reference TRBV5-1 and TRBJ2-7, reads KAGVTQTPRYLIKTRGQQVTLSCSPISGHRSVSWYQQTPGQGLQFLFEYFSETQRNKGNFPGRFSGRQFSNSRSEMNVSTLELGDSALYLCASKEGGTSYEQYFGPGTRLTVT.